The present T cell receptor beta chain was sequenced within a study of T cells in Graves' hyperthyroidism and ophthalmopathy. Study-level results: Blood also held most thyroid clonotypes expanded beyond 0.001.

Amplification of TCR beta CDR3 regions used RNA as the template. Initially, a first-round RT-PCR of the TCR CDR3 employed the HTBI primer set. TCRdb re-analysed the multiplex PCR reads in MiXCR, keeping a single row per CDR3 protein. The table includes about 400,000 distinct CDR3 sequences, under 15% detected once. This clonotype occurred many times. Its specificity is not known. At one end the junction does not follow the germline gene, possibly because of a read error. Cells are PBMCs isolated from 9 to 10 ml of fresh blood. From germline, CDR1 is SGHRS and CDR2 YFSETQ. The CDR3 covers 11 residues. The sequenced sample was blood. The TCR sequence derives from a woman younger than 45 with Graves' hyperthyroidism. The rearrangement uses TRBV5-1 and TRBJ2-7; D gene uncertain. CDR3 amino acids: CASSSNYEQYF. The CDR3 bases are TGTGCCAGCAGCTCTAACTACGAGCAGTACTTC.